A selection of T cell receptor beta chains follows, all from one sample in a study of blood T cell repertoires in COVID-19. This table comes from immunoSEQ multiplex PCR, and its TCRdb copy is limited to in-frame clones, with some not included. The repertoire holds some 190,000 clones, with around 85% as singletons. The sample comprised PBMCs or T cells enriched from blood (not recorded which). Receptors were obtained from a woman aged 25 to 39 who had recovered from COVID-19. Each CDR3 is given with its conserved first and last residue. Expanded clones are given a class, and other clones once, few, many or no size at all.

j_gene | abundance | v_gene | CDR3aa
TRBJ2-2 | medium-sized | TRBV18 | CASSPGQNTGELFF
TRBJ2-5 | NA | TRBV27 | CASSLGRLAGEETQYF
TRBJ2-1 | NA | TRBV2 | CASSERATGYYNEQFF
TRBJ1-2 | NA | TRBV15 | CATSRDLTGNYGYTF
TRBJ1-1 | NA | TRBV28 | CASSAGTGQVGRMNTEAFF
TRBJ1-1 | few | TRBV10-3 | CAIRQGRTEAFF
TRBJ2-7 | once | TRBV2 | CASKRLAGAYEQYF
TRBJ1-2 | few | TRBV5-1 | CASSLSGTGSGYTF
TRBJ1-6 | NA | TRBV5-4 | CASSFLTGLGSPLHF
TRBJ1-4 | NA | TRBV7-2 | CASSFGRGGNEKLFF
TRBJ1-1 | NA | TRBV5-6 | CASSLQGGRTEAFF
TRBJ1-1 | NA | TRBV28 | CASSLDTLGDTEAFF
TRBJ1-5 | NA | TRBV19 | CASNSGASNQPQHF
TRBJ1-2 | NA | TRBV14 | CASSLQAKNYGYTF
TRBJ2-6 | NA | TRBV18 | CASSPPLGQTSTSGANVLTF
TRBJ1-6 | few | TRBV28 | CASIYSSSSYNSPLHF
TRBJ2-1 | NA | TRBV28 | CASRSGASRSYNEQFF
TRBJ1-2 | NA | TRBV2 | CASREVGRYTF
TRBJ1-1 | NA | TRBV29-1 | CSVRIQGATEAFF
TRBJ2-3 | NA | TRBV28 | CASSDSGTDTQYF
TRBJ2-5 | NA | TRBV9 | CASSVASGEETQYF
TRBJ2-1 | NA | TRBV19 | CASSSPLFSRYNEQFF
TRBJ1-4 | NA | TRBV2 | CASTTKGQGREKLFF
TRBJ2-2 | NA | TRBV12-3/TRBV12-4 | CASRPEAGELFF
TRBJ1-2 | NA | TRBV5-1 | CASSFTGDGYTF